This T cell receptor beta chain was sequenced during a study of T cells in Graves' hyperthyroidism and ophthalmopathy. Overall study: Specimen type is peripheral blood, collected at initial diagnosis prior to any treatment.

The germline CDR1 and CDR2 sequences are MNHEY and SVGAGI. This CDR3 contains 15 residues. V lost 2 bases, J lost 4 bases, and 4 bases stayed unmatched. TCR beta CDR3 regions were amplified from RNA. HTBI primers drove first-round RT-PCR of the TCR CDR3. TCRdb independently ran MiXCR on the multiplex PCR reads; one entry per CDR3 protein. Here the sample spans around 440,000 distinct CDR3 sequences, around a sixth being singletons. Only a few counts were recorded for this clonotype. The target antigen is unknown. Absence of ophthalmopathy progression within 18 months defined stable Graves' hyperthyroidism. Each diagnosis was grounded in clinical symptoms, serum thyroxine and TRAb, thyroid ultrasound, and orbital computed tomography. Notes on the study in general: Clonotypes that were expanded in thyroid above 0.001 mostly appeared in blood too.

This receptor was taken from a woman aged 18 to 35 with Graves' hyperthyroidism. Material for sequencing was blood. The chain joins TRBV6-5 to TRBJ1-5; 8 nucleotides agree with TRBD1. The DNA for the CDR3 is TGTGCCAGCAGTTACGGCAGGGGGCCGAATCAGCCCCAGCATTTT. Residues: CASSYGRGPNQPQHF.